The 11 T cell receptor beta chains in this list originate from one sample, sequenced in a study of T cell responses to AZD1222 COVID-19 vaccine. Sequencing used immunoSEQ multiplex PCR; TCRdb keeps in-frame clones, though not all of them. In the table there are about 73,000 clones, 89% of which are singletons. The sequencing used peripheral blood, collected 28 days after the second AZD1222 dose. Every receptor here comes from an adult who received the AZD1222 COVID-19 vaccine.

J is TRBJ2-3 and V is TRBV5-8, with D perhaps matching TRBD2 (5 bases). Germline V lookup: CDR1 SGHTS, CDR2 YDEGEE. Trimming cost V 4 bases and J 0 bases, with 15 bases left between them. CDR3 length: 16 residues. CDR3 sequence reads: CASSGGGRMSTDTQYF. The CDR3 DNA is TGTGCCAGCAGCGGAGGCGGGCGCATGAGCACAGATACGCAGTATTTT.

The rearrangement uses TRBV3-1 (or the pseudogene TRBV3-2) and TRBJ2-3; TRBD2 is a possible D gene (6 bases). This CDR3 has 13 residues. Germline loops: CDR1 LGHDT, CDR2 YNNKEL (reference sequence). V was pared by 5 bases and J by 10 bases, with 16 bases between. CDR3 nucleotides: TGTGCCAGCAGCGCCACTAGGTCGGGGGCGCAGTATTTT. Translated, it gives CASSATRSGAQYF.

This clone is a singleton in its sample. The CDR3 reads CASSADRTQPQHF. As DNA, the CDR3 is TGTGCCAGCAGTGCGGACAGGACTCAGCCCCAGCATTTT. The chain employs TRBV3-1 (or the pseudogene TRBV3-2) and TRBJ1-5; the match to TRBD1 covers 7 bases. The trim removed 6 bases at V and 6 bases at J, leaving 5 bases unmatched. Germline V CDR1 and CDR2: LGHDT, YNNKEL (reference sequence). The CDR3 consists of 13 residues.

In its sample, this clone was seen once. This chain connects TRBV18 to TRBJ2-5; D gene uncertain. The CDR3 has 11 residues. CDR1 and CDR2 from the germline V gene are KGHSH and LQKENI. The V end lost 5 bases, the J end lost 9 bases, and 10 bases lay between the germline ends. The CDR3 DNA is TGTGCCAGCTCAACCGACGGGTCCCAGTACTTC. It encodes CASSTDGSQYF.

This clone was counted between two and nine times. The chain joins TRBV24-1 to TRBJ2-2; 7 bases agree with TRBD1. Germline CDR1 reads KGHDR; CDR2 reads SFDVKD. CDR3 length: 15 residues. V was pared by 2 bases and J by 1 base, with 0 bases of the junction left unmatched. CDR3 DNA: TGTGCCACCAGTGATTACAGGGGGAACACCGGGGAGCTGTTTTTT. Amino acids: CATSDYRGNTGELFF.

The V call is TRBV5-4, the J call TRBJ2-1; D possibly corresponds to TRBD1 (8 bases). Deletions cut 4 bases from V and 3 bases from J, with 14 bases between. The CDR3 runs to 15 residues. Germline CDR1 is SGHNT and CDR2 is YYREEE (reference sequence). The CDR3, as DNA: TGTGCCAGCAGCGGGGGGGACAGGTTCTACAATGAGCAGTTCTTC. As protein: CASSGGDRFYNEQFF.

The CDR3, as DNA: TGTGCCAGCAGCCTAAACGTGAACACTGAAGCTTTCTTT. It yields the protein CASSLNVNTEAFF. V and J are TRBV7-9 and TRBJ1-1; D gene ambiguous. Trimming stripped 5 bases from V and 0 bases from J, with 7 bases between. Germline CDR1 SEHNR, CDR2 FQNEAQ (reference sequence). The CDR3 sequence is 13 residues long. Full variable domain (remainder filled in from reference TRBV7-9 and TRBJ1-1): DTGVSQNPRHKITKRGQNVTFRCDPISEHNRLYWYRQTLGQGPEFLTYFQNEAQLEKSRLLSDRFSAERPKGSFSTLEIQRTEQGDSAMYLCASSLNVNTEAFFGQGTRLTVV.

The chain employs TRBV6-5 and TRBJ2-5; D might be TRBD2 (6 bases). V lost 4 bases and J lost 5, with 11 bases in between. Germline V CDR1 and CDR2: MNHEY, SVGAGI. There are 13 residues in the CDR3. CDR3 amino acids: CASSWRGRETQYF. In DNA form, the CDR3 reads TGTGCCAGCAGTTGGCGGGGAAGGGAGACCCAGTACTTC.

This chain connects TRBV9 to TRBJ2-7; D not resolved. Trimming pared 2 bases from V and 3 bases from J, leaving 12 bases between. CDR1 is SGDLS, CDR2 YYNGEE, per germline. This CDR3 is 14 amino acids long. CDR3 region: CASSVPRGYYEQYV. The CDR3 nucleotides are TGTGCCAGCAGCGTCCCCCGAGGCTACTACGAGCAGTACGTC.

The chain couples TRBV7-8 to TRBJ2-5, with TRBD2 identical over 8 bases. The CDR3 has 15 amino acids. The J segment lost 7 bases and the V segment lost 1 base, leaving 8 bases of the junction unmatched. Germline V CDR1 and CDR2: SGHVS, FQNEAQ. In DNA form, the CDR3 reads TGTGCCAGCAGCTTAGAGCGTCGCCTAGCGGGGACCCAGTACTTC. This encodes CASSLERRLAGTQYF.

The V call is TRBV12-5, the J call TRBJ1-4; D not certain. The CDR3 runs to 15 residues. V lost 0 bases and J 3 bases, leaving 8 bases between the germline ends. CDR1 and CDR2 (germline): LGHNT, FRNRAP. For the CDR3, the DNA is TGTGCTAGTGGTTTGGTAATGGGTCCTAATGAAAAACTGTTTTTT. Its translation is CASGLVMGPNEKLFF.